One sample yielded the 7 T cell receptor beta chains listed below, sequenced in a study of T cells after yellow fever vaccination. TCRdb redid the calling of the 5' RACE reads with MiXCR, one entry per CDR3 protein. In the table there are some 320,000 distinct CDR3 sequences, roughly 10% of which are singletons. The sequencing here drew on CD4+ T cells sorted from PBMCs, taken 45 days after the yellow fever booster vaccination. These receptors were obtained from a man aged 18 to 29 who received the YFV17D yellow fever vaccine.

In its sample, this clonotype was seen a few times. V and J are TRBV4-3 and TRBJ2-3; 9 nucleotides agree with TRBD2. Germline trimming cut 0 bases from V and 6 bases from J; bases unmatched to any gene: 10. This CDR3 spans 17 amino acids. Germline V gene lookup returns CDR1 LGHNA and CDR2 YSLEER. CDR3: CASSQDGGAGGADTQYF. DNA of the CDR3: TGCGCCAGCAGCCAAGATGGGGGAGCGGGGGGCGCGGATACGCAGTATTTT.

This clonotype was seen more than once but under ten times. The chain uses TRBV7-2 and TRBJ1-1; D uncertain. CDR1 is SGHTA, CDR2 FQGNSA, per germline. V was cut by 5 bases and J by 6 bases, with 19 bases left in between. The CDR3 has 15 residues. Here the CDR3 reads CASSHTGSRVAEAFF. The CDR3 coding sequence is TGTGCCAGCAGCCACACCGGCAGCCGAGTCGCTGAAGCTTTCTTT. Looking up the rest from reference TRBV7-2 and TRBJ1-1 gives the full variable domain: GAGVSQSPSNKVTEKGKDVELRCDPISGHTALYWYRQSLGQGLEFLIYFQGNSAPDKSGLPSDRFSAERTGGSVSTLTIQRTQQEDSAVYLCASSHTGSRVAEAFFGQGTRLTVV.

The CDR3 spells CASSLGREKLFF. In DNA, the CDR3 is TGTGCCAGCAGCTTAGGGCGAGAAAAACTGTTTTTT. The chain carries TRBV7-2 and TRBJ1-4; no reliable D call. The CDR3 consists of 12 residues. Trimming removed 1 base at V and 8 bases at J, with 5 bases between. CDR1 and CDR2 (germline): SGHTA, FQGNSA.

The rearrangement joins TRBV12-3 or TRBV12-4 to TRBJ1-6; D is undetermined. CDR3 length: 14 residues. V was trimmed by 5 bases and J by 7 bases, leaving 12 bases between them. The DNA for the CDR3 is TGTGCCAGCAGTCCAAGCCGGAGAAATTCACCCCTCCACTTT. It translates to CASSPSRRNSPLHF.

This clonotype was found a few times. The chain employs TRBV30 and TRBJ2-3; 8 positions agree with TRBD2. The CDR3 is 13 amino acids. Germline V gives CDR1 GTSNPN, CDR2 SVGIG (reference sequence). V was clipped by 0 bases and J by 5 bases; unmatched bases: 1. The CDR3 DNA is TGTGCCTGGAGTGTACGGGGGGGAGATACGCAGTATTTT. Its protein is CAWSVRGGDTQYF.

This clonotype was detected ten times or more. The rearrangement links TRBV6-6 to TRBJ2-7; D gene unclear. Germline-derived CDR1 and CDR2 are MNHNY and SVGAGI (reference sequence). The CDR3 is made up of 13 amino acids. Between the trimmed V and J ends, which lost 8 bases and 1 base, there was a span of 12 bases. CDR3 DNA: TGTGCCAGCGGAAGACCCAGGTCCTACGAGCAGTACTTC. Translated: CASGRPRSYEQYF.

This clonotype was detected many times. The chain is built from TRBV4-3 and TRBJ2-3, with D unclear. Looked up from germline, CDR1 is LGHNA and CDR2 is YSLEER. This CDR3 contains 13 residues. V dropped 1 base and J dropped 3 bases, with 5 bases sitting between them. CDR3 coding DNA: TGCGCCAGCAGCCAAGTAGGGACAGATACGCAGTATTTT. Translating gives CASSQVGTDTQYF.